The 28 T cell receptor beta chains in this list originate from one sample, sequenced in a study of T cells after yellow fever vaccination. MiXCR, run by TCRdb on the 5' RACE reads, gives a single entry per CDR3 protein. In the table there are fewer than 150,000 distinct CDR3 sequences, approximately 7.1% of which are singletons. The sequences come from CD4+ T cells sorted from PBMCs, collected roughly 47 days after the first yellow fever vaccination. These receptors were taken from a man aged 18 to 35 who received the YFV17D yellow fever vaccine.

In this sample, this clonotype turned up many times. The chain employs TRBV5-1 and TRBJ2-3; TRBD1 might be the D (5 bases). The ends were cut back, 4 bases at V and 0 bases at J, with 12 bases in the middle. This CDR3 region has 15 residues. Germline V gene data show CDR1 as SGHRS and CDR2 as YFSETQ. The DNA for the CDR3 is TGCGCCAGCAGCACAACAGGACCGAGCACAGATACGCAGTATTTT. Its translation is CASSTTGPSTDTQYF.

In this sample, this clonotype turned up many times. A read error may produce the germline difference seen at one junction end. The rearrangement joins TRBV11-2 to TRBJ1-3; D possibly corresponds to TRBD1 (6 bases). The CDR3 runs 16 residues. Germline CDR1 reads SGHAT; CDR2 reads FQNNGV. CDR3 DNA sequence: TGTGCCAGCAGCTTAGCTGCGACAGGCTCTGAAAACACCATATATTTT. Residues: CASSLAATGSENTIYF. Combining the CDR3 with reference TRBV11-2 and TRBJ1-3 gives the whole variable domain EAGVAQSPRYKIIEKRQSVAFWCNPISGHATLYWYQQILGQGPKLLIQFQNNGVVDDSQLPKDRFSAERLKGVDSTLKIQPAKLEDSAVYLCASSLAATGSENTIYFGEGSWLTVV.

This clonotype has a count of ten or more. The chain's CDR3 is CASSFGSGGADTQYF. CDR3 sequence (DNA): TGTGCCAGCAGCTTCGGTAGCGGGGGGGCGGATACGCAGTATTTT. This chain links TRBV7-2 with TRBJ2-3; 11 bases line up with TRBD2. Germline CDR1 is SGHTA and CDR2 is FQGNSA. V lost 3 bases to trimming and J lost 6 bases; unmatched junction nucleotides: 5. The CDR3 has 15 residues.

The chain joins TRBV7-9 to TRBJ2-3; 9 bases align to TRBD2. V lost 6 bases to trimming and J lost 6 bases; unmatched junction nucleotides: 4. The CDR3 extends over 13 amino acids. The germline CDR1 and CDR2 sequences are SEHNR and FQNEAQ (reference sequence). In DNA, the CDR3 is TGTGCCAGCAGAGCGAGCGGGGGGGATACGCAGTATTTT. Its protein is CASRASGGDTQYF.

The table lists this clonotype with many counts. V is TRBV2 and J is TRBJ2-2, with a tentative D call TRBD2 (5 bases). CDR1 is SNHLY and CDR2 is FYNNEI in the germline V gene. Deletions cut 2 bases from V and 6 bases from J, with 7 bases between. The CDR3 length is 13 residues. DNA of the CDR3: TGTGCCAGCAGTGAACTGGAGGCCGGGGAGCTGTTTTTT. Translating it yields CASSELEAGELFF. Using reference TRBV2 and TRBJ2-2 for the parts outside the CDR3, the full variable domain is EPEVTQTPSHQVTQMGQEVILRCVPISNHLYFYWYRQILGQKVEFLVSFYNNEISEKSEIFDDQFSVERPDGSNFTLKIRSTKLEDSAMYFCASSELEAGELFFGEGSRLTVL.

The gene calls are TRBV4-2 and TRBJ2-3; D is tentatively TRBD1 or TRBD2 (5 bases each). V dropped 1 base and J dropped 4 bases, with 15 bases sitting between them. The germline gives CDR1 LGHNA, CDR2 YNFKEQ. CDR3 length: 16 residues. DNA for the CDR3: TGTGCCAGCAGCCAAGTTGGGGGTTCTCCCCCAGATACGCAGTATTTT. Translation gives CASSQVGGSPPDTQYF.

Ten or more counts support this clonotype. The chain has TRBV6-1 and TRBJ2-5; 14 positions agree with TRBD2. J gave up 4 bases and V 6 bases, and 4 bases lay outside the gene matches. The CDR3 is made up of 15 amino acids. Germline lookup yields CDR1 MNHNS and CDR2 SASEGT. The CDR3 DNA is TGTGCCAGCAGCCGGGGACTAGCGGGGGTAGAGACCCAGTACTTC. Translated, it gives CASSRGLAGVETQYF.

This clonotype was counted ten times or more. The rearrangement joins TRBV24-1 to TRBJ2-1; 16 nucleotides agree with TRBD2. This CDR3 has 19 residues. V shed 5 bases and J 0 bases; nucleotides not matched to a gene: 6. Looked up from germline, CDR1 is KGHDR and CDR2 is SFDVKD. CDR3 nucleotides: TGTGCCACCAGTGGTCCGGGACTAGCGGGGGGGAGCTCCTACAATGAGCAGTTCTTC. Protein product: CATSGPGLAGGSSYNEQFF.

This clonotype has a count of ten or more. This chain uses TRBV29-1 with TRBJ2-7, with D possibly TRBD1 on 6 matching bases. Germline loops: CDR1 SQVTM, CDR2 ANQGSEA. The CDR3 is 14 amino acids. Trimming removed 7 bases from V and 1 base from J, with 17 bases in between. CDR3 in DNA: TGCAGCGCCGGACCGGGACAACTGTCCTACGAGCAGTACTTC. Protein product: CSAGPGQLSYEQYF.

This clonotype was observed many times. This chain joins TRBV12-3 or TRBV12-4 and TRBJ2-5; D ambiguous. Trimming took off 7 bases at V and 5 bases at J, with 14 bases between the two ends. The CDR3 is made up of 13 amino acids. CDR3 coding DNA: TGTGCCAGCATGAGGTCTGGGCGGGAGACCCAGTACTTC. This translates into CASMRSGRETQYF.

This sequence joins TRBV10-3 and TRBJ2-7, with D tentatively TRBD1 (6 bases). This CDR3 contains 14 residues. In germline, CDR1 is ENHRY, CDR2 SYGVKD. Trimming removed 6 bases from V and 0 bases from J, with 12 bases in between. The CDR3 spells CAISLDSSSYEQYV. The CDR3 coding sequence is TGTGCCATCAGCCTGGACAGCAGCTCCTACGAGCAGTACGTC.

This clonotype has at least ten counts. The gene calls are TRBV7-2 and TRBJ2-5; D possibly matches TRBD1 or TRBD2 (6 bases each). The CDR3 is 15 amino acids. Deletions cut 1 base from V and 0 bases from J, with 9 bases between. Germline-derived CDR1 and CDR2 are SGHTA and FQGNSA. CDR3 residues: CASSLGGANQETQYF. CDR3 DNA sequence: TGTGCCAGCAGCTTAGGGGGGGCGAACCAAGAGACCCAGTACTTC.

This clonotype was counted between two and nine times. This rearrangement joins TRBV19 to TRBJ1-3, with a weak D call TRBD1 (5 bases). V was trimmed by 5 bases and J by 6 bases, leaving 23 bases between them. This CDR3 is built from 17 residues. Germline V gene data show CDR1 as LNHDA and CDR2 as SQIVND (reference sequence). The CDR3 nucleotides are TGTGCCAGTAGTCCACCCTTCGGGATGACAGCGTTAAACACCATATATTTT. It is translated as CASSPPFGMTALNTIYF.

This clonotype was counted ten times or more. This chain connects TRBV6-5 to TRBJ1-2; 9 bases line up with TRBD1. CDR1 and CDR2 from the germline V gene are MNHEY and SVGAGI. Trimming cost V 10 bases and J 2 bases; bases outside gene matches: 2. CDR3 length: 12 residues. The CDR3 reads CATQGANYGYTF. The CDR3 nucleotides are TGTGCCACACAGGGGGCGAACTATGGCTACACCTTC.

This clonotype was seen many times. V usage is TRBV5-1 and J usage is TRBJ1-5; TRBD1 is a possible D gene (5 bases). CDR3 length: 15 amino acids. Germline loops: CDR1 SGHRS, CDR2 YFSETQ. V was pared by 1 base and J by 4 bases, with 12 bases between. This CDR3 reads CASSLLGQGNQPQHF. As DNA, the CDR3 is TGCGCCAGCAGCTTGTTGGGCCAGGGTAATCAGCCCCAGCATTTT.

At least ten counts were recorded for this clonotype. The chain employs TRBV30 and TRBJ1-5; D gene uncertain. The CDR3 extends over 12 amino acids. Germline V CDR1 and CDR2: GTSNPN, SVGIG (reference sequence). V was pared by 3 bases and J by 7 bases, with 10 bases between. This chain's CDR3 is CAWRLSGQPQHF. The CDR3 nucleotides read TGTGCCTGGAGACTATCTGGCCAGCCCCAGCATTTT.

In this sample, this clonotype turned up many times. The chain joins TRBV12-3 or TRBV12-4 to TRBJ2-3, with a possible D match to TRBD2 (6 bases). Trimming took 2 bases from V and 5 from J, leaving 11 bases between them. The CDR3 runs 14 residues. The CDR3 reads CASSLLLAGDTQYF. The CDR3 nucleotides read TGTGCCAGCAGTTTATTACTAGCTGGAGATACGCAGTATTTT.

This clonotype was observed at least ten times. This sequence joins TRBV18 and TRBJ2-7, with TRBD1 identical over 9 bases. The CDR3 length is 13 residues. Germline-derived CDR1 and CDR2 are KGHSH and LQKENI. V was pared by 6 bases and J by 2 bases, with 2 bases of the junction left unmatched. The CDR3 is CASSGDRAYEQYF. The CDR3 DNA is TGTGCCAGCTCCGGGGACAGGGCCTACGAGCAGTACTTC.

Ten or more counts support this clonotype. The genes are TRBV4-2 and TRBJ2-2; a weak D match, TRBD2 (5 bases). V was clipped by 1 base and J by 2 bases, with 11 bases between them. The CDR3 length is 16 residues. The germline gives CDR1 LGHNA, CDR2 YNFKEQ. The CDR3 DNA sequence: TGTGCCAGCAGCCAAGTTAGAAGCGGCAACACCGGGGAGCTGTTTTTT. Encoded protein: CASSQVRSGNTGELFF.

At least ten counts were recorded for this clonotype. The V call is TRBV10-3, the J call TRBJ2-5; maybe TRBD1 (6 bases). In germline, CDR1 is ENHRY, CDR2 SYGVKD. This CDR3 is 14 amino acids long. The V end lost 10 bases, the J end lost 2 bases, and 17 bases lay between the germline ends. The CDR3 coding sequence is TGTGCCAGCAGAAGTACGGACAGACAAGAGACCCAGTACTTC. Translated: CASRSTDRQETQYF.

This clonotype was counted many times. The rearrangement joins TRBV12-3 or TRBV12-4 to TRBJ2-3; possible D gene TRBD1, 5 bases. V shed 3 bases and J shed 4 bases, with 8 bases lying between them. CDR3 length equals 13 residues. CDR3: CASSLGLPDTQYF. CDR3 bases: TGTGCCAGCAGTTTGGGGCTCCCAGATACGCAGTATTTT.

There are many counts of this clonotype. The chain recombines TRBV7-2 with TRBJ2-5; D is possibly TRBD1 (5 bases). V was clipped by 2 bases and J by 2 bases, with 6 bases between them. Germline V CDR1 and CDR2: SGHTA, FQGNSA. The CDR3 is 13 amino acids. The DNA of the CDR3 is TGTGCCAGCAGCTTAAACAGGCAAGAGACCCAGTACTTC. Translated: CASSLNRQETQYF. The whole variable domain, remainder taken from reference TRBV7-2 and TRBJ2-5, is GAGVSQSPSNKVTEKGKDVELRCDPISGHTALYWYRQSLGQGLEFLIYFQGNSAPDKSGLPSDRFSAERTGGSVSTLTIQRTQQEDSAVYLCASSLNRQETQYFGPGTRLLVL.

There are many counts of this clonotype. This chain links TRBV4-3 with TRBJ2-3; D is undetermined. Trimming shortened V by 1 base and J by 3 bases, and 5 bases separated the two germline ends. This CDR3 is 13 amino acids long. Germline V lookup: CDR1 LGHNA, CDR2 YSLEER. CDR3 sequence reads: CASSQVGTDTQYF. The DNA for the CDR3 is TGCGCCAGCAGCCAAGTAGGGACAGATACGCAGTATTTT.

This clonotype was recorded many times. The V call is TRBV5-1, the J call TRBJ2-3; D might be TRBD2 (6 bases). The CDR3 has 13 residues. Germline V CDR1 and CDR2: SGHRS, YFSETQ. Trimming took 3 bases from V and 5 from J, leaving 10 bases between them. The CDR3 sequence: CASSSGGGDTQYF. As DNA, the CDR3 is TGCGCCAGCAGCTCCGGGGGTGGAGATACGCAGTATTTT.

This clonotype was seen ten or more times. The V call is TRBV3-1, the J call TRBJ1-5; weak D call: TRBD1 (6 bases). Deletions cut 4 bases from V and 2 bases from J, with 12 bases between. The CDR3 consists of 15 residues. In germline, CDR1 is LGHDT, CDR2 YNNKEL (reference sequence). The CDR3 reads CASSRGKGGNQPQHF. For the CDR3, the DNA is TGTGCCAGCAGCCGAGGGAAGGGGGGCAATCAGCCCCAGCATTTT.

Ten or more counts support this clonotype. The chain combines TRBV5-8 with TRBJ2-3; the D call may be TRBD1 or TRBD2 (7 bases each). From germline, CDR1 is SGHTS and CDR2 YDEGEE. The CDR3 contains 14 residues. V lost 4 bases, J lost 1 base, and 10 bases lay in between. The CDR3: CASSAGGGTDTQYF. The CDR3, as DNA: TGTGCCAGCAGCGCAGGGGGGGGCACAGATACGCAGTATTTT.

This clonotype was seen a handful of times. J is TRBJ2-3 and V is TRBV7-6; TRBD2 matches 8 bases. From germline, CDR1 is SGHVS and CDR2 FNYEAQ. The CDR3 runs to 14 residues. With 8 bases clipped from V and 2 bases from J, the junction kept 6 bases outside the gene matches. The CDR3 DNA is TGTGCCAGCCAAGCGGGGGCCGCCACAGATACGCAGTATTTT. Translation: CASQAGAATDTQYF.

This clonotype was observed many times. V usage is TRBV19 and J usage is TRBJ2-2; 9 positions match TRBD2. V dropped 6 bases and J dropped 6; count of bases not matched to a gene: 2. This CDR3 has 13 residues. Germline V gene data show CDR1 as LNHDA and CDR2 as SQIVND (reference sequence). CDR3 in DNA: TGTGCCAGTAGAGCTAGCGGGGCCGGGGAGCTGTTTTTT. It is translated as CASRASGAGELFF.